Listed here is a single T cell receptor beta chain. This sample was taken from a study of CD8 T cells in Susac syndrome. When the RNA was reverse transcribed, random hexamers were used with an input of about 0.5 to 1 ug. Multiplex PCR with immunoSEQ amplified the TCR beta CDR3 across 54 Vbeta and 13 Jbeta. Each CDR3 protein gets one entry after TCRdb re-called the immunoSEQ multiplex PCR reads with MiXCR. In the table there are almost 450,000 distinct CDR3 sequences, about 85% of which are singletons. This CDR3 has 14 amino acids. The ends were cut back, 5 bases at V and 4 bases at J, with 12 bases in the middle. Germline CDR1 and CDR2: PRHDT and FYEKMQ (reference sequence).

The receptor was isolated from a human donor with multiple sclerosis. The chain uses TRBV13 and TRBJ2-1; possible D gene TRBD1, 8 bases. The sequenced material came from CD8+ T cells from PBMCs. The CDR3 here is CASSQQGGYNEQFF. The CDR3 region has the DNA TGTGCCAGCAGCCAACAGGGGGGGTACAATGAGCAGTTCTTC.